The sequence of this T cell receptor beta chain was determined in a study of graft-versus-host responses after intestinal transplantation. In the study overall: Multivisceral, liver-intestinal, or isolated intestinal grafts went to recipients. Findings and caveats of the study: GvH clones turned up in recipient marrow; some had shown up first in ileum or blood. Early post-transplant declines in HvG were associated with peak levels of circulating GvH clones.

The germline V and J ends were trimmed by 6 bases and 5 bases, with 13 bases remaining between them. Germline V gene lookup returns CDR1 MDHEN and CDR2 SYDVKM. The CDR3 runs 13 residues. Method: immunoSEQ multiplex PCR; TCRdb's copy keeps in-frame clones and lacks some. There are under 150,000 clones in the sample; roughly 91% occur only once, and 0.095% to 0.15% lies in the top ten. Note on this clone: Antigen specificity is unknown.

The chain is built from TRBV28 and TRBJ1-2; D gene ambiguous. This TCR came from a human donor who received an intestinal transplant. The material was unstimulated CD4+ T cells sorted from spleen or lymph node cells, obtained before intestinal transplant. The chain's CDR3 is CASRNLNMYGYTF. The CDR3 bases are TGTGCCAGCAGAAACCTCAATATGTATGGCTACACCTTC.